This TCR beta chain was identified during a study of beta chain features in type 1 diabetes. Study conclusions and caveats: Insertion counts at VDJ junctions were lower in type 1 diabetes patients, who also showed more deletions there.

Points on this clone: Antigen unknown.

The V gene lost 8 bases and the J gene lost 0 bases, with 13 bases spanning the gap. Germline lookup yields CDR1 SGHTA and CDR2 FQGNSA. This CDR3 has 15 amino acids. Averaging approximately 0.11 L, one heparinised blood draw came from each individual donor. CD45RO/CCR7/CD25/CD127/CD95/CD27 sorting isolated CD4+ naive, central memory, regulatory and stem cell-like memory cells. Reverse transcribing all isolated RNA meant expressed TCRB transcripts were sequenced. Only in-frame clones appear in the TCRdb table, and some are missing; sequencing was by immunoSEQ multiplex PCR. The sample lists tens of thousands of clones; approximately 59% were seen once.

This clonotype was sampled from a woman younger than 35 in good health. This chain connects TRBV7-2 to TRBJ2-2, with a possible D match to TRBD1 (5 bases). The specimen sequenced was Tregs from blood. DNA of the CDR3: TGTGCCAGCCTCCTGGGGCCGGCGAACACCGGGGAGCTGTTTTTT. As protein: CASLLGPANTGELFF.